The sample holds one count of the clone carrying this TCR beta chain. The antigen is unknown. Generated by immunoSEQ multiplex PCR, the TCRdb table keeps only in-frame clones and is missing some. The repertoire has approximately 31,000 clones, 95% to 96% of them found once; the top ten carry 2.4%. This sample is drawn from a study of T cells in tuberculosis. Overall study results and limits: A GMM-specific repertoire classifier reached 85% to 90% accuracy, AUROC about 0.9.

Germline lookup yields CDR1 MNHNS and CDR2 SASEGT. V was clipped by 2 bases and J by 7 bases; unmatched bases: 9. The CDR3 consists of 16 residues. Source material: PBMCs. The rearrangement links TRBV6-1 to TRBJ1-4, with 8 positions matching TRBD1. The clonotype was recovered from a donor between 5 and 29 years old with latent tuberculosis or without tuberculosis infection. This CDR3 is CASSERLRQGIEKLFF. Here the CDR3 DNA reads TGTGCCAGCAGTGAAAGGCTTCGACAGGGGATTGAAAAACTGTTTTTT.